The sequence of this T cell receptor beta chain was determined in a study of PD-1 blockade in classical Hodgkin lymphoma. Generated by immunoSEQ multiplex PCR, the TCRdb table keeps only in-frame clones and is missing some. The sample has some 93,000 clones; approximately 92% are singletons. After autologous stem cell transplantation all patients relapsed, and prior brentuximab vedotin exposure differed between cohorts. Germline CDR1 and CDR2: MGHRA and YSYEKL. This CDR3 contains 16 residues. Trimming pared 0 bases from V and 0 bases from J, leaving 8 bases between. The gene calls are TRBV4-1 and TRBJ2-2, with unresolved D. This sequence was found in a human donor with classical Hodgkin lymphoma. The sample was peripheral blood mononuclear cells (PBMCs), taken before the second cycle of nivolumab. CDR3 in DNA: TGCGCCAGCAGCCAAGAAGGAACTCCGAACACCGGGGAGCTGTTTTTT. Its protein product is CASSQEGTPNTGELFF.